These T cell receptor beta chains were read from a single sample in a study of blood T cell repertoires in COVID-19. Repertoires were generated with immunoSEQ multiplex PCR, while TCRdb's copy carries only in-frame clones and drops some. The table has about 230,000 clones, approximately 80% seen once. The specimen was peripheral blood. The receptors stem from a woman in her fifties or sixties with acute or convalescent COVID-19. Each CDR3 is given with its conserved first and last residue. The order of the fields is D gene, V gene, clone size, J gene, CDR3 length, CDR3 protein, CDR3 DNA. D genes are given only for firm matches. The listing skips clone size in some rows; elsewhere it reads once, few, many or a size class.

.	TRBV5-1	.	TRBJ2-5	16	CASSRPTATLQETQYF	TGCGCCAGCAGCAGGCCGACAGCTACGCTCCAAGAGACCCAGTACTTC
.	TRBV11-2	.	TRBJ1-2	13	CASSLGALYGYTF	TGTGCCAGCAGCTTAGGGGCCCTCTATGGCTACACCTTC
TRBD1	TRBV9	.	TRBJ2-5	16	CASSPWDRGFQETQYF	TGTGCCAGCAGCCCGTGGGACAGGGGATTCCAAGAGACCCAGTACTTC
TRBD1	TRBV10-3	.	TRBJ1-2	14	CAISLQGTFYGYTF	TGTGCCATCAGCCTACAGGGGACATTCTATGGCTACACCTTC
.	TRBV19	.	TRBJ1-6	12	CASSATNSPLHF	TGTGCCAGTAGTGCTACCAATTCACCCCTCCACTTT
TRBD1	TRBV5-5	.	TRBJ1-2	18	CASSQRNLQGQGSGGYTF	TGTGCCAGCAGCCAACGTAACCTCCAAGGACAGGGTTCTGGTGGCTACACCTTC
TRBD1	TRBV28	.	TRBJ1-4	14	CASSSGQGAEKLFF	TGTGCCAGCAGTTCGGGACAGGGGGCCGAAAAACTGTTTTTT
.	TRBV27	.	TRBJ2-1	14	CASSPPGAGNEQFF	TGTGCCAGCAGTCCCCCCGGTGCGGGGAATGAGCAGTTCTTC
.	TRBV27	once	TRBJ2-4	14	CASKGERGKNIQYF	TGTGCCAGTAAGGGGGAGAGGGGCAAAAACATTCAGTACTTC
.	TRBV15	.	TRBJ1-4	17	CATSRVWERGFGEKLFF	TGTGCCACCAGCAGAGTCTGGGAAAGGGGCTTTGGGGAAAAACTGTTTTTT
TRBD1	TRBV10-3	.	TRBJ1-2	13	CAISSGGRDPYTF	TGTGCCATCAGCTCAGGGGGCCGGGACCCCTACACCTTC
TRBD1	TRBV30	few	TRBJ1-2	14	CAWSKRQGTYGYTF	TGTGCCTGGAGTAAGAGACAGGGGACATATGGCTACACCTTC
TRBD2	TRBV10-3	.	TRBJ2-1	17	CAISSRSSGVSYNEQFF	TGTGCCATCAGTTCAAGGTCCAGCGGGGTCTCCTACAATGAGCAGTTCTTC
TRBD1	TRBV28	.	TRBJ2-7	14	CASSQTGDRYEQYF	TGTGCCAGCAGTCAGACAGGGGACCGCTACGAGCAGTACTTC
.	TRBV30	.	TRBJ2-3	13	CAWSVRGTDTQYF	TGTGCCTGGAGTGTACGGGGTACGGATACGCAGTATTTT
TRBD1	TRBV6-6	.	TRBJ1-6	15	CASSSTGLILAPLHF	TGTGCCAGCAGTTCGACAGGGTTGATTCTGGCACCCCTCCACTTT
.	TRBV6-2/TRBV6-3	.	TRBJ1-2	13	CASSDNDNYGYTF	TGTGCCAGCAGTGACAACGATAACTATGGCTACACCTTC
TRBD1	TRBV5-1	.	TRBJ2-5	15	CASSLGRGLGKTQYF	TGCGCCAGCAGCTTAGGCAGGGGGCTTGGAAAGACCCAGTACTTC
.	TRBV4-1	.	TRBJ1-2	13	CASSQAAGDGYTF	TGCGCCAGCAGCCAAGCGGCAGGGGACGGCTACACCTTC
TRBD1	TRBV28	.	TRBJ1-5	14	CASSFLDRVQPQHF	TGTGCCAGCAGTTTCTTAGACAGGGTTCAGCCCCAGCATTTT
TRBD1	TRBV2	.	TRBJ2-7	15	CASSGPGQGHYEQYF	TGTGCCAGCAGTGGACCGGGACAGGGACACTACGAGCAGTACTTC
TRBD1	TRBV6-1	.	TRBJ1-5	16	CASSEGTGGSIQPQHF	TGTGCCAGCAGTGAGGGGACAGGGGGTAGTATTCAGCCCCAGCATTTT
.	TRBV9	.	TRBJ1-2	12	CASSVGVYGYTF	TGTGCCAGCAGCGTAGGAGTGTATGGCTACACCTTC
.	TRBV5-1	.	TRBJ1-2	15	CASSLEGPPDYGYTF	TGCGCCAGCAGCTTGGAGGGGCCACCTGACTATGGCTACACCTTC
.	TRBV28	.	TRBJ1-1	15	CASSLGVDTGTEAFF	TGTGCCAGCAGTTTGGGGGTCGACACCGGGACAGAAGCTTTCTTT
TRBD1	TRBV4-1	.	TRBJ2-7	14	CASSQGQKTYEQYF	TGCGCCAGCAGCCAGGGACAGAAAACCTACGAGCAGTACTTC
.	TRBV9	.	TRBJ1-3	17	CASSVDPRTASGNTIYF	TGTGCCAGCAGCGTAGATCCCCGGACAGCCTCTGGAAACACCATATATTTT
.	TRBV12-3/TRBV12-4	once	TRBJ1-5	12	CASSFYGGPQHF	TGTGCCAGCAGTTTTTACGGGGGGCCCCAGCATTTT
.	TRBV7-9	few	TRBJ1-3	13	CASALASRDTIYF	TGTGCCAGCGCTTTGGCGTCTCGGGACACCATATATTTT
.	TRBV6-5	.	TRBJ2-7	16	CASSYSPNRVIDEQYF	TGTGCCAGCAGTTACTCACCGAACAGAGTTATCGACGAGCAGTACTTC
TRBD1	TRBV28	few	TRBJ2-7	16	CASSKHPRQGANEQYF	TGTGCCAGCAGTAAACACCCCCGACAGGGGGCGAACGAGCAGTACTTC
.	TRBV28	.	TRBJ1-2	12	CASGAGPNGYTF	TGTGCCAGCGGTGCAGGGCCAAATGGCTACACCTTC
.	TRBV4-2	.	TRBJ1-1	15	CASSQGPRGNTEAFF	TGTGCCAGCAGCCAAGGGCCCAGGGGTAACACTGAAGCTTTCTTT
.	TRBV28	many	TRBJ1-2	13	CASRLLEGLGYTF	TGTGCCAGCAGACTGCTGGAGGGTCTTGGCTACACCTTC
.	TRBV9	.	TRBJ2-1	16	CASSGGARGRYNEQFF	TGTGCCAGCAGCGGGGGAGCCAGGGGCAGGTACAATGAGCAGTTCTTC
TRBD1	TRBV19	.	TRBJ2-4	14	CASSLTGVGNIQYF	TGTGCCAGTAGTTTGACAGGGGTTGGGAACATTCAGTACTTC
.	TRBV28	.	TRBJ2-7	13	CASSNRQAYEQYF	TGTGCCAGCAGTAACCGACAGGCCTACGAGCAGTACTTC
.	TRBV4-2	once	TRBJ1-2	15	CASSQDTGMGYGYTF	TGTGCCAGCAGCCAAGATACGGGGATGGGCTATGGCTACACCTTC
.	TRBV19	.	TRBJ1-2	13	CASREGGDDGYTF	TGTGCCAGTAGAGAGGGAGGGGATGACGGCTACACCTTC
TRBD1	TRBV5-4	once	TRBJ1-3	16	CASSPGTGDIGNTIYF	TGTGCCAGCAGCCCGGGGACAGGGGACATTGGAAACACCATATATTTT
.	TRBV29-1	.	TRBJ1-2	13	CSVSVTDLYGYTF	TGCAGCGTTTCTGTGACAGACCTTTATGGCTACACCTTC
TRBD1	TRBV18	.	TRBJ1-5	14	CASSRTGPEQPQHF	TGTGCCAGCTCACGGACAGGGCCAGAACAGCCCCAGCATTTT
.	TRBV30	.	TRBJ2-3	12	CAWSGLRDTQYF	TGTGCCTGGAGCGGACTTCGGGATACGCAGTATTTT
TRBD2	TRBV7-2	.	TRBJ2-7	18	CASSLAGPLAGLTYEQYF	TGTGCCAGCAGCTTAGCTGGCCCCCTAGCGGGCCTTACCTACGAGCAGTACTTC
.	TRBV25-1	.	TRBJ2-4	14	CASSGRDSGGVQYF	TGTGCCAGCAGTGGTCGGGACTCCGGGGGTGTTCAGTACTTC